These 27 T cell receptor beta chains were sequenced from one sample in a study of blood T cell repertoires in COVID-19. Sequencing used immunoSEQ multiplex PCR; TCRdb keeps in-frame clones, though not all of them. The table records roughly 200,000 clones, 81% of them present only once. The sample comprised peripheral blood. Receptors were obtained from a woman aged 40 to 55 with COVID-19, enrolled during active disease.

This chain joins TRBV7-9 and TRBJ2-7; 8 nucleotides agree with TRBD1. V trimming: 5 bases; J trimming: 4 bases; junction bases outside the gene matches: 7. Per germline, CDR1 SEHNR and CDR2 FQNEAQ (reference sequence). The CDR3 contains 14 residues. CDR3 loop: CASSPRTGRYEQYF. The DNA of the CDR3 is TGTGCCAGCAGCCCCAGGACAGGGAGATACGAGCAGTACTTC.

The count of this clone is one. V and J are TRBV6-6 and TRBJ2-7; D is uncertain. CDR3 length: 12 amino acids. Germline CDR1 MNHNY, CDR2 SVGAGI (reference sequence). Deletions cut 8 bases from V and 1 base from J, with 9 bases between. In DNA, the CDR3 is TGTGCCAGCGGCCGGGTATCCTACGAGCAGTACTTC. It translates to CASGRVSYEQYF.

This clone showed up just once. The chain is built from TRBV11-3 and TRBJ2-2; perhaps TRBD1 as D (6 bases). The CDR3 consists of 17 residues. With 5 bases removed from V and 1 base from J, the gap between germline ends came to 17 bases. Germline values: CDR1 SGHNT, CDR2 YENEEA. CDR3: CASSPKAGRGNTGELFF. As DNA, the CDR3 is TGTGCCAGCAGCCCCAAGGCTGGCAGGGGGAACACCGGGGAGCTGTTTTTT.

This chain links TRBV9 with TRBJ1-2; D is unresolved. CDR1 and CDR2 (germline): SGDLS, YYNGEE. Trimming shortened V by 5 bases and J by 4 bases, and 15 bases separated the two germline ends. The CDR3 length is 14 residues. The DNA of the CDR3 is TGTGCCAGCAGTAAGATGGGAGGTTCCTATGGCTACACCTTC. This sequence encodes CASSKMGGSYGYTF.

V and J are TRBV28 and TRBJ1-1; perhaps TRBD1 as D (6 bases). This CDR3 is 14 amino acids long. V dropped 7 bases and J dropped 3 bases, with 15 bases sitting between them. Germline lookup yields CDR1 MDHEN and CDR2 SYDVKM. CDR3 in amino acids: CASNEPGVHTEAFF. Here the CDR3 DNA reads TGTGCCAGCAATGAGCCAGGGGTCCACACTGAAGCTTTCTTT.

The gene calls are TRBV12-3 or TRBV12-4 and TRBJ2-3, with a tentative D call TRBD2 (6 bases). The V end was cut by 5 bases, the J end by 14 bases, with 20 bases between. This CDR3 contains 13 residues. The CDR3 DNA sequence: TGTGCCAGCAGTATGCCCCGGGACTCCCATTTGTATTTT. Amino acids: CASSMPRDSHLYF.

V and J are TRBV7-3 and TRBJ1-6; a weak D match, TRBD1 (6 bases). Per germline, CDR1 SGHTA and CDR2 FQGTGA. Trimming cost V 5 bases and J 9 bases, with 14 bases left between them. The CDR3 runs 14 residues. The CDR3 region has the DNA TGTGCCAGCAGCCAGGGGTCCCGGGGTTCACCCCTCCACTTT. Encoded protein: CASSQGSRGSPLHF.

The V gene is TRBV27, the J gene TRBJ2-7; the match to TRBD2 covers 8 bases. Trimming removed 6 bases from V and 0 bases from J; junction bases left unmatched: 7. Germline CDR1 and CDR2: MNHEY and SMNVEV (reference sequence). The CDR3 consists of 15 residues. The CDR3 DNA reads as TGTGCCAGCAGACTCAGCGGGAGCCCCTCCTACGAGCAGTACTTC. Encoded protein: CASRLSGSPSYEQYF.

The genes are TRBV11-2 and TRBJ2-3; the match to TRBD1 covers 8 bases. The germline V gene has CDR1 SGHAT and CDR2 FQNNGV. V shed 2 bases, J shed 4 bases, and the junction held 2 bases outside the gene matches. The CDR3 loop spans 14 amino acids. Here the CDR3 reads CASSLSTGADTQYF. For the CDR3, the DNA is TGTGCCAGCAGCTTATCGACAGGGGCAGATACGCAGTATTTT.

The chain couples TRBV19 to TRBJ1-5; 7 bases agree with TRBD1. The J segment lost 2 bases and the V segment lost 4 bases, leaving 2 bases of the junction unmatched. Looked up from germline, CDR1 is LNHDA and CDR2 is SQIVND (reference sequence). This CDR3 has 14 residues. The CDR3 nucleotides are TGTGCCAGTAGTAATACAGGGGGCAATCAGCCCCAGCATTTT. It is translated as CASSNTGGNQPQHF.

V and J are TRBV2 and TRBJ2-7, with D perhaps TRBD1 (5 bases). Trimming left V 4 bases short and J 0 bases short, with 10 bases between. Germline loops: CDR1 SNHLY, CDR2 FYNNEI. The CDR3 is made up of 14 amino acids. For the CDR3, the DNA is TGTGCCAGCAGTGGGACATCCAACTCCTACGAGCAGTACTTC. This translates into CASSGTSNSYEQYF.

The table lists this clone with a few counts. The chain recombines TRBV7-9 with TRBJ1-3; the D gene is possibly TRBD1 (5 bases). Trimming took 0 bases from V and 3 from J, leaving 15 bases between them. CDR1 SEHNR and CDR2 FQNEAQ come from the germline V gene (reference sequence). The CDR3 is made up of 17 amino acids. The CDR3 nucleotides are TGTGCCAGCAGCTTAGCGGGCCGGGGGATGAGTGGAAACACCATATATTTT. It is translated as CASSLAGRGMSGNTIYF.

This chain uses TRBV5-1 with TRBJ1-1; D gene unclear. Per the germline V gene, CDR1 is SGHRS and CDR2 is YFSETQ. CDR3 length: 13 residues. V lost 2 bases to trimming and J lost 3 bases, with 8 bases between them. CDR3 residues: CASSFGKDTEAFF. CDR3 nucleotides: TGCGCCAGCAGCTTCGGGAAAGACACTGAAGCTTTCTTT.

This clone has just a few counts. The sample holds other DNA sequences that translate to the same CDR3. V usage is TRBV5-8 and J usage is TRBJ2-2, with 7 bases aligning to TRBD1. Germline CDR1 reads SGHTS; CDR2 reads YDEGEE. The ends lost 4 bases at V and 0 bases at J; junction bases unmatched: 6. The CDR3 runs 16 residues. The CDR3 loop reads CASSRGRGTNTGELFF. Written as DNA, the CDR3 is TGTGCCAGCAGCCGAGGCAGGGGGACGAACACCGGGGAGCTGTTTTTT.

This rearrangement joins TRBV7-8 to TRBJ2-5, with unresolved D. The CDR3 totals 12 residues. The V gene lost 5 bases and the J gene lost 3 bases, with 7 bases spanning the gap. Germline lookup yields CDR1 SGHVS and CDR2 FQNEAQ. The CDR3 nucleotides read TGTGCCAGCAGCCGCGGAGAAGAGACCCAGTACTTC. It encodes CASSRGEETQYF.

The chain employs TRBV30 and TRBJ1-1, with D maybe TRBD1 (5 bases). V lost 6 bases, J lost 0 bases, and 11 bases lay in between. The CDR3 sequence is 13 residues long. Germline V gives CDR1 GTSNPN, CDR2 SVGIG (reference sequence). CDR3 nucleotides: TGTGCCTGCACGACAGTTCTGAACACTGAAGCTTTCTTT. Protein sequence: CACTTVLNTEAFF.

The V and J genes are TRBV5-1 and TRBJ1-1; D might be TRBD1 (5 bases). V lost 3 bases and J lost 4, with 16 bases in between. This CDR3 contains 15 residues. Looked up from germline, CDR1 is SGHRS and CDR2 is YFSETQ. CDR3 loop: CASSSNVRGFTEAFF. The CDR3, as DNA: TGCGCCAGCAGCTCCAATGTACGGGGGTTCACTGAAGCTTTCTTT. The full variable domain, with the rest looked up from reference TRBV5-1 and TRBJ1-1, is KAGVTQTPRYLIKTRGQQVTLSCSPISGHRSVSWYQQTPGQGLQFLFEYFSETQRNKGNFPGRFSGRQFSNSRSEMNVSTLELGDSALYLCASSSNVRGFTEAFFGQGTRLTVV.

This rearrangement joins TRBV29-1 to TRBJ2-7; 7 nucleotides align to TRBD1. Germline lookup yields CDR1 SQVTM and CDR2 ANQGSEA. The CDR3 loop spans 12 amino acids. J was trimmed by 7 bases and V by 0 bases; bases with no gene match: 3. The chain's CDR3 is CSVEDDRVEQYF. Written as DNA, the CDR3 is TGCAGCGTTGAAGACGACAGGGTTGAGCAGTACTTC.

This chain joins TRBV2 and TRBJ2-1; weak D call: TRBD1 (6 bases). CDR3 length: 15 residues. Germline V gene lookup returns CDR1 SNHLY and CDR2 FYNNEI. Trimming stripped 6 bases from V and 4 bases from J, with 16 bases between. CDR3 loop: CASREQGGYYNEQFF. CDR3 bases: TGTGCCAGCAGGGAACAGGGCGGATATTACAATGAGCAGTTCTTC.

The chain combines TRBV7-3 with TRBJ2-1; D perhaps matches TRBD2 (6 bases). Looked up from germline, CDR1 is SGHTA and CDR2 is FQGTGA. CDR3 size: 12 residues. Between the trimmed V and J ends, which lost 3 bases and 8 bases, there was a span of 8 bases. Written as DNA, the CDR3 is TGTGCCAGCAGCTTTGGCGGGGATGAGCAGTTCTTC. Residues: CASSFGGDEQFF.

J is TRBJ2-2 and V is TRBV6-4; D is unclear. Germline loops: CDR1 MRHNA, CDR2 SNTAGT. The ends were cut back, 0 bases at V and 8 bases at J, with 4 bases in the middle. The CDR3 has 12 amino acids. The CDR3 sequence: CASSDSRGELFF. The CDR3 nucleotides are TGTGCCAGCAGTGACTCTCGGGGGGAGCTGTTTTTT.

The chain recombines TRBV15 with TRBJ2-7; the match to TRBD1 covers 7 bases. In germline, CDR1 is LNHNV, CDR2 YYDKDF (reference sequence). Trimming removed 3 bases from V and 2 bases from J; junction bases left unmatched: 7. This CDR3 has 15 amino acids. CDR3 protein: CATSRNRQGTYEQYF. The DNA of the CDR3 is TGTGCCACCAGCAGGAACCGACAGGGAACCTACGAGCAGTACTTC.

The chain recombines TRBV2 with TRBJ1-1; D gene ambiguous. V was trimmed by 9 bases and J by 3 bases, leaving 8 bases between them. The CDR3 is made up of 11 amino acids. CDR1 is SNHLY, CDR2 FYNNEI, per germline. The CDR3 DNA follows: TGTGCCAGTGAGACACACACTGAAGCTTTCTTT. Protein product: CASETHTEAFF.

J is TRBJ1-1 and V is TRBV27; TRBD1 might be the D (6 bases). Trimming took off 0 bases at V and 2 bases at J, with 10 bases between the two ends. In germline, CDR1 is MNHEY, CDR2 SMNVEV (reference sequence). There are 15 residues in the CDR3. The CDR3 is CASSLSGRGNTEAFF. DNA of the CDR3: TGTGCCAGCAGTTTATCGGGCAGGGGTAACACTGAAGCTTTCTTT.

The chain joins TRBV6-6 to TRBJ1-5, with 8 bases fitting TRBD1. The CDR3 totals 15 residues. Germline CDR1 reads MNHNY; CDR2 reads SVGAGI (reference sequence). The trim removed 7 bases at V and 4 bases at J, leaving 9 bases unmatched. The CDR3, as DNA: TGTGCCAGCATTGCAGGGGGCGCGAGGAATCAGCCCCAGCATTTT. Translated, it gives CASIAGGARNQPQHF.

The chain joins TRBV2 to TRBJ2-2; possibly TRBD2 for D (6 bases). The germline CDR1 and CDR2 sequences are SNHLY and FYNNEI. V was clipped by 2 bases and J by 0 bases, with 16 bases between them. The CDR3 has 18 residues. CDR3 loop: CASSESWGSGANTGELFF. The CDR3 DNA reads TGTGCCAGCAGTGAAAGTTGGGGTAGCGGCGCGAACACCGGGGAGCTGTTTTTT.

The rearrangement uses TRBV27 and TRBJ2-1; 7 nucleotides align to TRBD1. Germline V lookup: CDR1 MNHEY, CDR2 SMNVEV (reference sequence). CDR3 length: 16 amino acids. Losses at the gene ends were 6 bases for V and 5 bases for J; bases not matched to a gene: 13. CDR3 region: CASSETPVTGNNEQFF. For the CDR3, the DNA is TGTGCCAGCAGCGAGACACCCGTGACAGGGAACAATGAGCAGTTCTTC.